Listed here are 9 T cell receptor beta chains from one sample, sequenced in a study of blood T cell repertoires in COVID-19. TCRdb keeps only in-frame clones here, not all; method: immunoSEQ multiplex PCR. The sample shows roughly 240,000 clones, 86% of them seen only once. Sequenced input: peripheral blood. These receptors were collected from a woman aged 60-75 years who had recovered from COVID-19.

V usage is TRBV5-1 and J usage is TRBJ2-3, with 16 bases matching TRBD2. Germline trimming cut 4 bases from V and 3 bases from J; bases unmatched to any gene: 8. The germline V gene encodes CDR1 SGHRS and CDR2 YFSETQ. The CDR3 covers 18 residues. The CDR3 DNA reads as TGCGCCAGCAGCCCCGGGACTAGCGGGGGGGCCCGGACAGATACGCAGTATTTT. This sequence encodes CASSPGTSGGARTDTQYF.

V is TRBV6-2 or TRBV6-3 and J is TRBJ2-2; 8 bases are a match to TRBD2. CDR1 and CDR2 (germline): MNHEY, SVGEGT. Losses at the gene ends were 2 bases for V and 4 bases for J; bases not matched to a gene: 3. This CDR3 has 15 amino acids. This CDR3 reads CASSYLAGGTGELFF. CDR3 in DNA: TGTGCCAGCAGTTACCTTGCGGGGGGCACCGGGGAGCTGTTTTTT.

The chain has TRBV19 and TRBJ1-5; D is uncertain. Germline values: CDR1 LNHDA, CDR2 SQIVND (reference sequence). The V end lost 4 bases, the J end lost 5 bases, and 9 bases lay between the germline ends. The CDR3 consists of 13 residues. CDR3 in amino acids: CASSTQNDQPQHF. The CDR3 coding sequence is TGTGCCAGTAGTACCCAGAATGATCAGCCCCAGCATTTT.

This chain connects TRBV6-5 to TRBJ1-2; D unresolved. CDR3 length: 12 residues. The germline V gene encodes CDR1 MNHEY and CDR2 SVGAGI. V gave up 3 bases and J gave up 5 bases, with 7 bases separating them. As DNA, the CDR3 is TGTGCCAGCAGTTATCGAGGATATGGCTACACCTTC. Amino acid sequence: CASSYRGYGYTF.

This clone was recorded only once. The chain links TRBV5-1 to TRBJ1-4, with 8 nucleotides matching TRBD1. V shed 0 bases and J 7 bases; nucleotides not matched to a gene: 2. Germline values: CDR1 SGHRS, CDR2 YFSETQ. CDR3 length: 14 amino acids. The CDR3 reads CASSLDTGGEKLFF. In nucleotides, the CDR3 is TGCGCCAGCAGCTTGGACACAGGGGGTGAAAAACTGTTTTTT.

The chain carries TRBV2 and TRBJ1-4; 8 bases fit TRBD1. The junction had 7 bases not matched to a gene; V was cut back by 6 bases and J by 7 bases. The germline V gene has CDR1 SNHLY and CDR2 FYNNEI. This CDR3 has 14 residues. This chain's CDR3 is CASRGQGPTEKLFF. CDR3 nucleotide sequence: TGTGCCAGCAGAGGACAGGGACCTACTGAAAAACTGTTTTTT.

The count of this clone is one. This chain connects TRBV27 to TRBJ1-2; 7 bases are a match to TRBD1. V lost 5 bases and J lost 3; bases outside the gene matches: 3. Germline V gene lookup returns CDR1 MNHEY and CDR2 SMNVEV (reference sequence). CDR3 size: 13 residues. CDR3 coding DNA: TGTGCCAGCAGTACGGGACAGTACTATGGCTACACCTTC. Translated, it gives CASSTGQYYGYTF.

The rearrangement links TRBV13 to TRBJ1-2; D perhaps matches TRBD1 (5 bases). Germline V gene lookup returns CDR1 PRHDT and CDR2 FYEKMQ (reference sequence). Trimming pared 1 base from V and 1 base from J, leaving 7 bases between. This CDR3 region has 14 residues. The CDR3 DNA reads TGTGCCAGCAGCTTAGCCAGGGTTAACTATGGCTACACCTTC. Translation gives CASSLARVNYGYTF. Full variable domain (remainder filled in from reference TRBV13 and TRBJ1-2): AAGVIQSPRHLIKEKRETATLKCYPIPRHDTVYWYQQGPGQDPQFLISFYEKMQSDKGSIPDRFSAQQFSDYHSELNMSSLELGDSALYFCASSLARVNYGYTFGSGTRLTVV.

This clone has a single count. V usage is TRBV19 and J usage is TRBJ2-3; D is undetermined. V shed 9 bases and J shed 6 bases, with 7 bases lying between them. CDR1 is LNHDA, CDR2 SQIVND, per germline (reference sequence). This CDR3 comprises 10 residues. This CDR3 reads CARAWDTQYF. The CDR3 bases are TGTGCCAGAGCGTGGGATACGCAGTATTTT.